The present TCR beta chain was sequenced within a study of blood T cells in healthy people across ages. A second PCR of about 7 to 11 cycles used a sample-barcoded 5' primer and a J-beta primer mix. Individual samples furnished no less than 3 million CDR3-containing paired-end reads apiece. TCRdb re-derived calls from the 5' RACE reads in MiXCR, one entry per CDR3 protein. The sample has 850,000 to 1,000,000 distinct CDR3 sequences; around 48% are singletons. The CDR3 consists of 15 residues. V lost 0 bases to trimming and J lost 8 bases; unmatched junction nucleotides: 12. Germline CDR1 and CDR2: DFQATT and SNEGSKA (reference sequence). Samples each yielded at least 5 micrograms of total RNA.

This TCR was recovered from a man between 25 and 39 years old in good health. The specimen was blood. The rearrangement joins TRBV20-1 to TRBJ2-5; 7 nucleotides align to TRBD2. In DNA form, the CDR3 reads TGCAGTGCTAGAGATCCCTGGAGCGGGGCCCAAACCCAGTACTTC. It yields the protein CSARDPWSGAQTQYF.